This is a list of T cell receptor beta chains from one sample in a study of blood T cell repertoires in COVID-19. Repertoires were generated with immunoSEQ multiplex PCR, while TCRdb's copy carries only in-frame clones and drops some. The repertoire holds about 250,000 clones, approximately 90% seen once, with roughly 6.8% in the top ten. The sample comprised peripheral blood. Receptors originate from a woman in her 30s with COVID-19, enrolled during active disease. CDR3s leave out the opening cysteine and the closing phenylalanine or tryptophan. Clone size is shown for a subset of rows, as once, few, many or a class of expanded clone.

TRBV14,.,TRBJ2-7,ASSQLGTGDTYEQY
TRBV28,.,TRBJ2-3,ASSSLGTLSTDTQY
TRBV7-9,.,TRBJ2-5,ASRREQETQY
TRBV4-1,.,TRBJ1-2,ASSQQGKANYGYT
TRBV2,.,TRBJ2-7,ASSYHRDRPSYEQY
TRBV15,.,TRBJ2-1,ATSSTGTSGRAGYNEQF
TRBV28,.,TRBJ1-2,ATSMGGPYGYT
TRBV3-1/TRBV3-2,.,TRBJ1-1,ASSQSSGGNAEAF
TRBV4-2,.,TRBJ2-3,ASSQDKGGAVQY
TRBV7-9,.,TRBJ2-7,ASSSGQGGYEQY
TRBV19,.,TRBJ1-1,ASSTTLNTEAF
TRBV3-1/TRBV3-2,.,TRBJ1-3,ASSQEGDLTGNTIY
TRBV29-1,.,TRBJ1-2,SAGRVDGYT
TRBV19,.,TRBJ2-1,ASTKRASSYNEQF
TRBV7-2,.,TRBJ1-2,ASSSDRGSVGYT
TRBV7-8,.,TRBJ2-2,ASSLRRRGQGGELF
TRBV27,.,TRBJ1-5,ASSLSRIQPQH
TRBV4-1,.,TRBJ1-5,ASSQVGGQGIDNQPQH
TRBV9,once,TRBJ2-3,ASSVSGSGGSPDTQY
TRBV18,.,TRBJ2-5,ASSPPAGGRMYQETQY
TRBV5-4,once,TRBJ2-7,ASSPDRGPPYEQY
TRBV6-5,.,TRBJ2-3,ASSFNRGTDTQY
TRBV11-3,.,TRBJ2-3,ASSSDYNPTDTQY
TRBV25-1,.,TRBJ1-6,ASSELSYNSPLH
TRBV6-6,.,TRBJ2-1,ASSRPTAGLSYNEQF
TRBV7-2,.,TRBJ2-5,ASSKTGGPMETQY
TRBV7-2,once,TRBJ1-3,ASSPNRETSGNTIY
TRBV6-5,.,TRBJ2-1,ASSYVVGGEQF
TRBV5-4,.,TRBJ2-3,ASSFRDRGGGDTQY
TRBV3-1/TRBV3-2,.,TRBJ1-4,ASSQDTTNEKLF
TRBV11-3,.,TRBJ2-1,ASSLDGTFTYNEQF
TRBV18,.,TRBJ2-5,ASSPSGLAGVGETQY
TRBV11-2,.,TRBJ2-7,ASSLRQGSPLLSTYEQY
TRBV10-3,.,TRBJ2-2,AISERGIRPPAGRNGELF
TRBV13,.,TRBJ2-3,ASSLSPGLAVDTQY
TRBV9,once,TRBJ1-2,ASRAGGDYGYT
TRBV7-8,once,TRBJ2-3,ASSPPGLAGIAAYTDTQY